The 30 T cell receptor beta chains in this list originate from one sample, sequenced in a study of T cell clonotyping in hematopoietic cell transplantation. Using immunoSEQ multiplex PCR, the repertoire was profiled, and TCRdb retains in-frame clones only, with some absent. The sample includes about 12,000 clones, around nine tenths of them seen just once. The sequencing input was peripheral blood mononuclear cells. All receptors come from a man aged 25-45 years in good health. Some clones in this sample may be carry-over from other donors' samples.

The CDR3 loop reads CASSQGSNEKLFF. The CDR3 coding sequence is TGCGCCAGCAGTCAGGGATCTAATGAAAAACTGTTTTTT. This chain joins TRBV5-1 and TRBJ1-4; D is perhaps TRBD1 (5 bases). CDR1 SGHRS and CDR2 YFSETQ come from the germline V gene. The CDR3 is 13 amino acids. Trimming took 5 bases from V and 3 from J, leaving 8 bases between them.

This chain connects TRBV4-1 to TRBJ1-2; TRBD1 is a possible D gene (6 bases). The CDR3 runs to 16 residues. V was cut by 1 base and J by 4 bases, with 16 bases left in between. Germline V CDR1 and CDR2: MGHRA, YSYEKL. The CDR3 loop reads CASSQGGRGGGYGYTF. CDR3 nucleotide sequence: TGCGCCAGCAGCCAAGGCGGGCGGGGAGGGGGCTATGGCTACACCTTC.

The chain carries TRBV9 and TRBJ1-1; tentatively, D is TRBD1 (5 bases). Germline V lookup: CDR1 SGDLS, CDR2 YYNGEE. CDR3 length: 13 residues. The V and J ends lost 3 bases and 5 bases respectively, with 11 bases between them. The CDR3 spells CASSETEGTEAFF. CDR3 nucleotides: TGTGCCAGCAGCGAGACTGAGGGGACTGAAGCTTTCTTT.

This chain links TRBV6-5 with TRBJ2-1, with D perhaps matching TRBD2 (6 bases). CDR3 length: 13 amino acids. V lost 0 bases and J lost 12, with 12 bases in between. Germline-derived CDR1 and CDR2 are MNHEY and SVGAGI. For the CDR3, the DNA is TGTGCCAGCAGTTACTCAATGGGGGGAGGGCAGTTCTTC. It translates to CASSYSMGGGQFF.

V is TRBV19 and J is TRBJ2-3, with D possibly being TRBD1 or TRBD2 (5 bases each). CDR1 and CDR2 from the germline V gene are LNHDA and SQIVND (reference sequence). V was trimmed by 5 bases and J by 6 bases, leaving 21 bases between them. This CDR3 has 16 residues. CDR3 sequence: CASSPRSGTRGDTQYF. CDR3 nucleotide sequence: TGTGCCAGTAGTCCGAGGTCCGGGACGAGAGGGGATACGCAGTATTTT.

The chain recombines TRBV5-6 with TRBJ1-6; perhaps TRBD1 as D (6 bases). CDR1 SGHDT and CDR2 YYEEEE come from the germline V gene. V lost 0 bases, J lost 7 bases, and 11 bases lay in between. This CDR3 has 15 amino acids. CDR3 loop: CASSLERTENSPLHF. CDR3 in DNA: TGTGCCAGCAGCTTGGAGCGGACAGAAAATTCACCCCTCCACTTT.

This chain uses TRBV4-3 with TRBJ1-2; D is unresolved. This CDR3 is built from 13 residues. In germline, CDR1 is LGHNA, CDR2 YSLEER. Trimming cost V 2 bases and J 2 bases, with 6 bases left between them. The CDR3 loop is CASSQSRNYGYTF. The CDR3 DNA reads as TGCGCCAGCAGCCAATCCCGGAACTATGGCTACACCTTC.

This clone was detected once. This chain connects TRBV30 to TRBJ1-3; TRBD1 matches 7 bases. Germline loops: CDR1 GTSNPN, CDR2 SVGIG (reference sequence). The CDR3 has 16 amino acids. V lost 1 base and J lost 0; bases outside the gene matches: 6. CDR3 residues: CAWSETGALSGNTIYF. CDR3 coding DNA: TGTGCCTGGAGTGAAACAGGGGCTCTCTCTGGAAACACCATATATTTT.

The chain joins TRBV27 to TRBJ1-6; D gene unclear. V was shortened by 4 bases and J by 7 bases, with 8 bases between the two germline ends. The CDR3 contains 13 residues. Germline loops: CDR1 MNHEY, CDR2 SMNVEV (reference sequence). The CDR3 region has the DNA TGTGCCAGCAGTTCAACACGGAATTCACCCCTCCACTTT. Its translation: CASSSTRNSPLHF.

The CDR3 DNA reads TGTGCCAGCAGTGAAGCGGGCCAGCTATTTAATTCACCCCTCCACTTT. Protein sequence: CASSEAGQLFNSPLHF. The rearrangement uses TRBV6-1 and TRBJ1-6; no firm D call. Trimming cost V 0 bases and J 6 bases, with 12 bases left between them. Germline V lookup: CDR1 MNHNS, CDR2 SASEGT. The CDR3 runs to 16 residues.

This clone appeared a few times. This chain joins TRBV5-1 and TRBJ1-2; D may be TRBD1 (6 bases). Trimming took 4 bases from V and 4 from J, leaving 14 bases between them. CDR1 is SGHRS, CDR2 YFSETQ, per germline. The CDR3 runs 14 residues. The CDR3 DNA is TGCGCCAGCAGCCTGGGGGGCGGTGGCTATGGCTACACCTTC. The encoded protein is CASSLGGGGYGYTF.

The rearrangement joins TRBV5-1 to TRBJ2-7, with 9 positions matching TRBD2. V shed 5 bases, J shed 3 bases, and the junction held 3 bases outside the gene matches. The CDR3 is 13 residues long. Germline V gene data show CDR1 as SGHRS and CDR2 as YFSETQ. The CDR3 DNA reads as TGCGCCAGCAGGACTAGCGGTTTCTACGAGCAGTACTTC. It translates to CASRTSGFYEQYF.

The rearrangement links TRBV7-2 to TRBJ2-7; 10 bases are a match to TRBD1. J lost 2 bases, V lost 5 bases, and 9 bases had no gene match. The germline V gene has CDR1 SGHTA and CDR2 FQGNSA. The CDR3 spans 16 residues. The CDR3 DNA is TGTGCCAGCAGCCCAACCCGGGACAGGGGACCCTACGAGCAGTACTTC. This sequence encodes CASSPTRDRGPYEQYF. The variable domain in full, with the rest retrieved from reference TRBV7-2 and TRBJ2-7, is GAGVSQSPSNKVTEKGKDVELRCDPISGHTALYWYRQSLGQGLEFLIYFQGNSAPDKSGLPSDRFSAERTGGSVSTLTIQRTQQEDSAVYLCASSPTRDRGPYEQYFGPGTRLTVT.

The chain joins TRBV9 to TRBJ2-7; 11 bases fit TRBD2. The junction had 8 bases not matched to a gene; V was cut back by 1 base and J by 2 bases. Germline CDR1 and CDR2: SGDLS and YYNGEE. The CDR3 runs 17 residues. The CDR3 spells CASSVLAGGVYPYEQYF. The CDR3, as DNA: TGTGCCAGCAGCGTACTAGCGGGGGGTGTATACCCCTACGAGCAGTACTTC.

The chain uses TRBV7-3 and TRBJ2-1; D not certain. Per germline, CDR1 SGHTA and CDR2 FQGTGA. V shed 3 bases and J shed 2 bases, with 8 bases lying between them. The CDR3 runs 14 residues. The CDR3 region is CASSFGATYNEQFF. As DNA, the CDR3 is TGTGCCAGCAGCTTTGGAGCGACCTACAATGAGCAGTTCTTC.

This sequence joins TRBV6-1 and TRBJ1-1, with D possibly being TRBD1 (6 bases). The CDR3 is made up of 14 amino acids. The V and J ends lost 1 base and 3 bases respectively, with 9 bases between them. CDR1 and CDR2 (germline): MNHNS, SASEGT. The chain's CDR3 is CASSEDRGDTEAFF. In DNA form, the CDR3 reads TGTGCCAGCAGTGAAGATAGGGGGGACACTGAAGCTTTCTTT.

CDR3 amino acids: CASTSRQGSSYEQYF. For the CDR3, the DNA is TGTGCCAGCACCTCGCGACAGGGGAGCTCCTACGAGCAGTACTTC. J is TRBJ2-7 and V is TRBV6-6; 8 bases match TRBD1. Unmatched junction bases numbered 8, after V lost 7 bases and J lost 0 bases. The CDR3 extends over 15 amino acids. CDR1 is MNHNY, CDR2 SVGAGI, per germline (reference sequence).

J is TRBJ1-1 and V is TRBV2, with a tentative D call TRBD1 (6 bases). The length of the CDR3 is 14 residues. V gave up 3 bases and J gave up 3 bases, with 11 bases separating them. Germline V gene lookup returns CDR1 SNHLY and CDR2 FYNNEI. CDR3 protein: CASSDQQGYTEAFF. In DNA, the CDR3 is TGTGCCAGCAGTGACCAACAGGGATACACTGAAGCTTTCTTT.

The rearrangement uses TRBV12-1 and TRBJ2-1; the table's D gene call, TRBD2, was not cross checked with the DNA. TRBV12-1 is a pseudogene. The CDR3 is 17 amino acids. In DNA form, the CDR3 reads TGTGCCAGCAGCTTTGGGCTAGCGGGGGCCCCCTACAATGAGCAGTTCTTC. It codes for CASSFGLAGAPYNEQFF.

The V and J genes are TRBV2 and TRBJ1-2; TRBD1 matches at 8 bases. Trimming cost V 6 bases and J 7 bases; bases outside gene matches: 13. The CDR3 is made up of 15 amino acids. Germline values: CDR1 SNHLY, CDR2 FYNNEI. For the CDR3, the DNA is TGTGCCAGCAGCCGAATTTCCACCGGGACAGGTGGCTACACCTTC. Translation gives CASSRISTGTGGYTF.

The CDR3 reads CAIGARASGGYTF. In DNA form, the CDR3 reads TGTGCCATCGGGGCCCGGGCCAGTGGGGGCTACACCTTC. This sequence joins TRBV10-3 and TRBJ1-2, with D possibly TRBD1 on 5 matching bases. Germline CDR1 and CDR2: ENHRY and SYGVKD. The CDR3 has 13 residues. The V end lost 8 bases, the J end lost 8 bases, and 18 bases lay between the germline ends.

The gene calls are TRBV9 and TRBJ2-6; 14 positions agree with TRBD2. With 6 bases clipped from V and 0 bases from J, the junction kept 8 bases outside the gene matches. The CDR3 runs to 19 residues. Germline-derived CDR1 and CDR2 are SGDLS and YYNGEE. The CDR3 sequence is CASNRVGTSGSSGANVLTF. The CDR3 DNA sequence: TGTGCCAGCAATCGGGTCGGGACTAGCGGGAGCTCTGGGGCCAACGTCCTGACTTTC.

CDR3 nucleotides: TGTGCCTGGAGTGCTCGACAGGGGGCGGATGGCTACACCTTC. Amino acid sequence: CAWSARQGADGYTF. The genes are TRBV30 and TRBJ1-2, with 10 bases lining up with TRBD1. Germline V CDR1 and CDR2: GTSNPN, SVGIG (reference sequence). After removal of 1 base from V and 6 bases from J, the junction contained 5 bases not matched to a gene. CDR3 length: 14 amino acids. The whole variable domain, filled in from reference TRBV30 and TRBJ1-2, reads SQTIHQWPATLVQPVGSPLSLECTVEGTSNPNLYWYRQAAGRGLQLLFYSVGIGQISSEVPQNLSASRPQDRQFILSSKKLLLSDSGFYLCAWSARQGADGYTFGSGTRLTVV.

The rearrangement joins TRBV19 to TRBJ1-2; no clear D gene. V lost 6 bases, J lost 4 bases, and 15 bases lay in between. Germline V gene data show CDR1 as LNHDA and CDR2 as SQIVND (reference sequence). The CDR3 contains 14 residues. CDR3 sequence reads: CASSPVGSAYGYTF. The CDR3 DNA is TGTGCCAGTAGCCCAGTGGGGTCCGCCTATGGCTACACCTTC. The full variable domain, rest sourced from reference TRBV19 and TRBJ1-2, is DGGITQSPKYLFRKEGQNVTLSCEQNLNHDAMYWYRQDPGQGLRLIYYSQIVNDFQKGDIAEGYSVSREKKESFPLTVTSAQKNPTAFYLCASSPVGSAYGYTFGSGTRLTVV.

The gene calls are TRBV6-4 and TRBJ1-5, with D possibly being TRBD1 (6 bases). CDR1 and CDR2 from the germline V gene are MRHNA and SNTAGT. This CDR3 contains 14 residues. The germline V and J ends were trimmed by 4 bases and 5 bases, with 12 bases remaining between them. The CDR3 sequence: CASSVGASHQPQHF. The DNA of the CDR3 is TGTGCCAGCAGTGTGGGGGCATCACATCAGCCCCAGCATTTT.

V usage is TRBV5-1 and J usage is TRBJ2-5; a weak D match, TRBD1 (5 bases). Trimming left V 5 bases short and J 4 bases short, with 9 bases between. CDR1 and CDR2 (germline): SGHRS, YFSETQ. The CDR3 runs to 12 residues. The CDR3 nucleotides are TGCGCCAGCAGAGGGGCGAGAGAGACCCAGTACTTC. Translated: CASRGARETQYF.

This chain links TRBV29-1 with TRBJ2-3; 9 nucleotides agree with TRBD1. Germline V gives CDR1 SQVTM, CDR2 ANQGSEA. V lost 4 bases, J lost 8 bases, and 7 bases stayed unmatched. The CDR3 extends over 13 amino acids. CDR3 sequence: CSVGGDRVVTQYF. The CDR3 bases are TGCAGCGTTGGTGGGGACAGGGTGGTTACGCAGTATTTT.

To note about this clone: One end of the junction does not line up with germline, which may come from a read error. The V call is TRBV7-6, the J call TRBJ2-3; TRBD2 matches at 9 bases. The CDR3 has 13 amino acids. Germline V gives CDR1 SGHVS, CDR2 FNYEAQ. The CDR3 DNA sequence: TGTGCCAGCAGCCCCCCTTGGGGACTAGCTCAACATTTT. This codes for CASSPPWGLAQHF.

This chain links TRBV2 with TRBJ1-4; 9 nucleotides align to TRBD1. V shed 6 bases and J 5 bases; nucleotides not matched to a gene: 7. Germline V CDR1 and CDR2: SNHLY, FYNNEI. This CDR3 contains 15 residues. The CDR3 DNA is TGTGCCAGCAGCCCGGGAGGGACAGGGAATGAAAAACTGTTTTTT. Amino acid sequence: CASSPGGTGNEKLFF.

The chain links TRBV2 to TRBJ1-1; perhaps TRBD1 as D (6 bases). Deletions cut 10 bases from V and 3 bases from J, with 21 bases between. The germline V gene encodes CDR1 SNHLY and CDR2 FYNNEI. The CDR3 length is 15 residues. The CDR3 bases are TGTGCCACCCCGAGTGTGGGGGCTGGTGACACTGAAGCTTTCTTT. It translates to CATPSVGAGDTEAFF. The full variable domain, in which reference TRBV2 and TRBJ1-1 provide the parts outside the CDR3, is EPEVTQTPSHQVTQMGQEVILRCVPISNHLYFYWYRQILGQKVEFLVSFYNNEISEKSEIFDDQFSVERPDGSNFTLKIRSTKLEDSAMYFCATPSVGAGDTEAFFGQGTRLTVV.